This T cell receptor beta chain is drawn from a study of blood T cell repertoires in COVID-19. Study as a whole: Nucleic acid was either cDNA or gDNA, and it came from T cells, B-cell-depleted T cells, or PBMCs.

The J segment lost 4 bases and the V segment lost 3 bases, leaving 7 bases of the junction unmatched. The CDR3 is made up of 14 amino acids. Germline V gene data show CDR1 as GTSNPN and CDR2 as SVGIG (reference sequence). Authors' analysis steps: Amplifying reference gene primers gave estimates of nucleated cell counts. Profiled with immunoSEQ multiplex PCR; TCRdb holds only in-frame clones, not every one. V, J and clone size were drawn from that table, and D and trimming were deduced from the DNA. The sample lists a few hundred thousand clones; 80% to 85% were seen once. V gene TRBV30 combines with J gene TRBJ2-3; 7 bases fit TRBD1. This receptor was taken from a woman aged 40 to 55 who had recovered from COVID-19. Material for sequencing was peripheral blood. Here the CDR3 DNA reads TGTGCCTGGAGCCCGAACAGGGGCTCAGATACGCAGTATTTT. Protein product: CAWSPNRGSDTQYF.